Below, 17 T cell receptor beta chains from the same sample are listed, as sequenced in a study of blood T cell repertoires in COVID-19. The assay was immunoSEQ multiplex PCR, and TCRdb's table has in-frame clones only and misses some. The sample has some 30,000 clones; roughly nine tenths are singletons. Sequencing used peripheral blood. Every receptor here comes from a man in his 60s with active COVID-19.

The V call is TRBV18, the J call TRBJ2-1; D unclear. With 3 bases removed from V and 6 bases from J, the gap between germline ends came to 6 bases. The CDR3 loop spans 12 amino acids. Looked up from germline, CDR1 is KGHSH and CDR2 is LQKENI. The CDR3, as DNA: TGTGCCAGCTCACCCCTCGTCAATGAGCAGTTCTTC. Residues: CASSPLVNEQFF.

The chain uses TRBV27 and TRBJ2-7; 7 bases line up with TRBD1. Germline V gives CDR1 MNHEY, CDR2 SMNVEV (reference sequence). The J segment lost 2 bases and the V segment lost 6 bases, leaving 4 bases of the junction unmatched. CDR3 length: 13 amino acids. The CDR3 DNA follows: TGTGCCAGCAGGTTCGGGACAGCCTACGAGCAGTACTTC. Residues: CASRFGTAYEQYF.

The chain uses TRBV6-1 and TRBJ1-5; D uncertain. Germline V gene sequence: CDR1 MNHNS, CDR2 SASEGT. This CDR3 has 14 residues. Trimming stripped 3 bases from V and 0 bases from J, with 6 bases between. The CDR3 loop is CASSEGGSNQPQHF. In DNA form, the CDR3 reads TGTGCCAGCAGTGAGGGAGGTAGCAATCAGCCCCAGCATTTT.

A few counts support this clone. V gene TRBV19 combines with J gene TRBJ2-7; 7 positions match TRBD1. Germline trimming cut 0 bases from V and 2 bases from J; bases unmatched to any gene: 4. Germline V lookup: CDR1 LNHDA, CDR2 SQIVND (reference sequence). CDR3 length: 15 amino acids. CDR3 loop: CASSIDRTGTYEQYF. The CDR3, as DNA: TGTGCCAGTAGTATAGATAGGACAGGTACCTACGAGCAGTACTTC. The variable domain in full, completed from reference TRBV19 and TRBJ2-7, reads DGGITQSPKYLFRKEGQNVTLSCEQNLNHDAMYWYRQDPGQGLRLIYYSQIVNDFQKGDIAEGYSVSREKKESFPLTVTSAQKNPTAFYLCASSIDRTGTYEQYFGPGTRLTVT.

The chain uses TRBV10-3 and TRBJ2-7; the match to TRBD1 covers 8 bases. The CDR3 extends over 15 amino acids. From germline, CDR1 is ENHRY and CDR2 SYGVKD. Trimming removed 0 bases from V and 11 bases from J; junction bases left unmatched: 12. The CDR3 DNA reads TGTGCCATCAGTGAGTCGATAGGGGTAGGGGGACAGGAGTACTTC. Amino acids: CAISESIGVGGQEYF.

This clone was found a few times. The J gene is TRBJ1-3, the V gene TRBV19; D ambiguous. The CDR3 loop spans 16 amino acids. Trimming took off 3 bases at V and 4 bases at J, with 16 bases between the two ends. Germline CDR1 LNHDA, CDR2 SQIVND (reference sequence). CDR3 nucleotides: TGTGCCAGTAGTATCCAGATTGGAGGCAACGGAAACACCATATATTTT. This sequence encodes CASSIQIGGNGNTIYF.

There are a few counts of this clone. This chain uses TRBV19 with TRBJ2-7, with 9 bases lining up with TRBD1. V trimming: 5 bases; J trimming: 1 base; junction bases outside the gene matches: 9. The CDR3 sequence is 16 residues long. Germline V CDR1 and CDR2: LNHDA, SQIVND (reference sequence). The CDR3 loop reads CASSANRDRASYEQYF. The DNA for the CDR3 is TGTGCCAGTAGTGCGAACCGGGACAGGGCATCCTACGAGCAGTACTTC.

The chain couples TRBV5-1 to TRBJ2-5, with 11 bases lining up with TRBD2. V lost 0 bases to trimming and J lost 5 bases; unmatched junction nucleotides: 0. Germline V gene sequence: CDR1 SGHRS, CDR2 YFSETQ. This CDR3 has 14 amino acids. CDR3 nucleotide sequence: TGCGCCAGCAGCTTGGGGACTAGCGGGGAGACCCAGTACTTC. Its translation: CASSLGTSGETQYF.

The CDR3 sequence: CASSPTSGASTDTQYF. The CDR3 region has the DNA TGCGCCAGCAGCCCGACTAGCGGGGCGAGCACAGATACGCAGTATTTT. The chain joins TRBV5-1 to TRBJ2-3; the match to TRBD2 covers 11 bases. The germline V gene encodes CDR1 SGHRS and CDR2 YFSETQ. The CDR3 is 16 amino acids. The V and J ends lost 4 bases and 0 bases, in that order; junction bases with no gene match: 4. Together with reference TRBV5-1 and TRBJ2-3, the CDR3 gives the full variable domain: KAGVTQTPRYLIKTRGQQVTLSCSPISGHRSVSWYQQTPGQGLQFLFEYFSETQRNKGNFPGRFSGRQFSNSRSEMNVSTLELGDSALYLCASSPTSGASTDTQYFGPGTRLTVL.

The CDR3 protein is CASRGHDSSGANVLTF. In DNA form, the CDR3 reads TGTGCCAGTAGGGGACATGACAGCTCTGGGGCCAACGTCCTGACTTTC. This rearrangement joins TRBV19 to TRBJ2-6, with D possibly being TRBD1 (6 bases). This CDR3 has 16 amino acids. Deletions cut 6 bases from V and 0 bases from J, with 12 bases between. The germline gives CDR1 LNHDA, CDR2 SQIVND (reference sequence).

The rearrangement uses TRBV14 and TRBJ2-5, with a tentative D call TRBD2 (5 bases). The V and J ends lost 4 bases and 5 bases respectively, with 20 bases between them. Germline V lookup: CDR1 SGHDN, CDR2 FVKESK. The CDR3 contains 16 residues. CDR3 bases: TGTGCCAGCAGCCTCCTCCTCGGACTGCCGGGGGAGACCCAGTACTTC. Translated, it gives CASSLLLGLPGETQYF.

The CDR3 loop reads CASTQGGALSGNTIYF. CDR3 DNA: TGTGCCAGCACCCAAGGGGGGGCTCTCTCTGGAAACACCATATATTTT. The chain uses TRBV28 and TRBJ1-3; D might be TRBD1 (6 bases). The germline V and J ends were trimmed by 7 bases and 0 bases, with 16 bases remaining between them. CDR1 MDHEN and CDR2 SYDVKM come from the germline V gene. The CDR3 runs to 16 residues.

J is TRBJ1-3 and V is TRBV6-6; 7 bases agree with TRBD1. The germline gives CDR1 MNHNY, CDR2 SVGAGI (reference sequence). Trimming cost V 6 bases and J 8 bases; bases outside gene matches: 7. This CDR3 contains 13 residues. This chain's CDR3 is CASRDLGTDTIYF. The CDR3 nucleotides read TGTGCCAGCAGGGACTTAGGGACAGACACCATATATTTT.

The V gene is TRBV5-1, the J gene TRBJ1-2, with 9 positions matching TRBD1. This CDR3 has 13 residues. V shed 4 bases and J 8 bases; nucleotides not matched to a gene: 6. CDR1 and CDR2 from the germline V gene are SGHRS and YFSETQ. The chain's CDR3 is CASSIWTGEGYTF. In DNA form, the CDR3 reads TGCGCCAGCAGCATCTGGACAGGGGAGGGCTACACCTTC.

This chain joins TRBV15 and TRBJ2-3; tentatively, D is TRBD2 (6 bases). Germline V CDR1 and CDR2: LNHNV, YYDKDF (reference sequence). CDR3 size: 15 residues. V lost 3 bases to trimming and J lost 2 bases, with 12 bases between them. The CDR3: CATSRGLATTDTQYF. The CDR3 DNA reads TGTGCCACCAGCAGGGGGCTAGCGACCACAGATACGCAGTATTTT.

The rearrangement joins TRBV11-1 to TRBJ2-7, with 9 bases matching TRBD1. In germline, CDR1 is SGHAT, CDR2 FQDESV (reference sequence). After removal of 3 bases from V and 4 bases from J, the junction contained 4 bases not matched to a gene. CDR3 length: 14 amino acids. The CDR3 coding sequence is TGTGCCAGCAGCTTGAGACAGGGGGGATACGAGCAGTACTTC. Protein sequence: CASSLRQGGYEQYF.

For the CDR3, the DNA is TGTGCCAGCAGTCCCCCGGGAAGGTCTGGAGAAAAACTGTTTTTT. Protein product: CASSPPGRSGEKLFF. The rearrangement uses TRBV3-1 (or the pseudogene TRBV3-2) and TRBJ1-4; no clear D gene. Germline CDR1 LGHDT, CDR2 YNNKEL (reference sequence). Trimming cost V 6 bases and J 8 bases, with 19 bases left between them. CDR3 length: 15 amino acids.